The rows below give T cell receptor beta chains drawn from one sample of a study of control samples from healthy donors and cancer patients. Profiled with immunoSEQ multiplex PCR; TCRdb holds only in-frame clones, not every one. The sample has 96,000 or so clones; approximately 95% are singletons. The sample taken for sequencing was blood. The receptors were sampled from a young man in good health. CDR3s include the opening cysteine and the closing phenylalanine or tryptophan. A D gene is named only where the DNA matches it firmly. A row's size may be missing; if present it is once, few, many or a size class.

V gene: TRBV7-9; D gene: .; J gene: TRBJ1-2; clone size: .; CDR3 DNA: TGTGCCAGCAGCAAGGCAGGGGAGGGCTACACCTTC; CDR3 protein: CASSKAGEGYTF
V gene: TRBV28; D gene: .; J gene: TRBJ2-2; clone size: once; CDR3 DNA: TGTGCCAGCACTACGGCCGATTTCACCGGGGAGCTGTTTTTT; CDR3 protein: CASTTADFTGELFF
V gene: TRBV19; D gene: .; J gene: TRBJ1-1; clone size: .; CDR3 DNA: TGTGCCAGTAGCCCCGGGCAGGCGGACACTGAAGCTTTCTTT; CDR3 protein: CASSPGQADTEAFF
V gene: TRBV30; D gene: TRBD1; J gene: TRBJ1-2; clone size: .; CDR3 DNA: TGTGCCTGGGACAGGGGGCTCAAGGGCTACACCTTC; CDR3 protein: CAWDRGLKGYTF
V gene: TRBV5-6; D gene: .; J gene: TRBJ1-1; clone size: .; CDR3 DNA: TGTGCCAGCATTATGGGAGGAGGACGAGCTTTCTTT; CDR3 protein: CASIMGGGRAFF
V gene: TRBV6-5; D gene: TRBD1; J gene: TRBJ2-7; clone size: .; CDR3 DNA: TGTGCCAGCAGTTACTCGATGATTGACAGGGACGAGCAGTACTTC; CDR3 protein: CASSYSMIDRDEQYF
V gene: TRBV12-3/TRBV12-4; D gene: .; J gene: TRBJ1-6; clone size: .; CDR3 DNA: TGTGCCAGCAGACAGCAGAATTCACCCCTCCACTTT; CDR3 protein: CASRQQNSPLHF
V gene: TRBV27; D gene: .; J gene: TRBJ1-6; clone size: .; CDR3 DNA: TGTGCCAGCAGCCTACAGGGAAATTCACCCCTCCACTTT; CDR3 protein: CASSLQGNSPLHF
V gene: TRBV13; D gene: .; J gene: TRBJ1-2; clone size: .; CDR3 DNA: TGTGCCAGCAGCTTAAGGTACCGGGGGGCGATATCTGCGCGAGGCTACACCTTC; CDR3 protein: CASSLRYRGAISARGYTF
V gene: TRBV5-4; D gene: TRBD1; J gene: TRBJ1-2; clone size: .; CDR3 DNA: TGTGCCAGCAGCGTAGGACAGGGGGCTCGGGGCTACACCTTC; CDR3 protein: CASSVGQGARGYTF
V gene: TRBV12-5; D gene: .; J gene: TRBJ1-1; clone size: .; CDR3 DNA: TGTGCTACTTTTATGAACACTGAAGCTTTCTTT; CDR3 protein: CATFMNTEAFF
V gene: TRBV10-3; D gene: TRBD1; J gene: TRBJ1-2; clone size: .; CDR3 DNA: TGTGCCATCAGCCCCGACAGGGCGGATGGCTACACCTTC; CDR3 protein: CAISPDRADGYTF
V gene: TRBV2; D gene: TRBD1; J gene: TRBJ1-5; clone size: once; CDR3 DNA: TGTGCCAGCAGTGAAGGCGGGACAGGGCCTCAGCCCCAGCATTTT; CDR3 protein: CASSEGGTGPQPQHF
V gene: TRBV2; D gene: TRBD1; J gene: TRBJ1-2; clone size: .; CDR3 DNA: TGTGCCAGCAGCGACCACTTCCCCGACAGGGGAGCGTCGAATGGCTACACCTTC; CDR3 protein: CASSDHFPDRGASNGYTF
V gene: TRBV19; D gene: .; J gene: TRBJ1-3; clone size: .; CDR3 DNA: TGTGCCAGTAGTATCCCGGGCTCTGGAAACACCATATATTTT; CDR3 protein: CASSIPGSGNTIYF
V gene: TRBV2; D gene: .; J gene: TRBJ1-1; clone size: few; CDR3 DNA: TGTGCCAGCATTGGGTCTTCTACTGAAGCTTTCTTT; CDR3 protein: CASIGSSTEAFF